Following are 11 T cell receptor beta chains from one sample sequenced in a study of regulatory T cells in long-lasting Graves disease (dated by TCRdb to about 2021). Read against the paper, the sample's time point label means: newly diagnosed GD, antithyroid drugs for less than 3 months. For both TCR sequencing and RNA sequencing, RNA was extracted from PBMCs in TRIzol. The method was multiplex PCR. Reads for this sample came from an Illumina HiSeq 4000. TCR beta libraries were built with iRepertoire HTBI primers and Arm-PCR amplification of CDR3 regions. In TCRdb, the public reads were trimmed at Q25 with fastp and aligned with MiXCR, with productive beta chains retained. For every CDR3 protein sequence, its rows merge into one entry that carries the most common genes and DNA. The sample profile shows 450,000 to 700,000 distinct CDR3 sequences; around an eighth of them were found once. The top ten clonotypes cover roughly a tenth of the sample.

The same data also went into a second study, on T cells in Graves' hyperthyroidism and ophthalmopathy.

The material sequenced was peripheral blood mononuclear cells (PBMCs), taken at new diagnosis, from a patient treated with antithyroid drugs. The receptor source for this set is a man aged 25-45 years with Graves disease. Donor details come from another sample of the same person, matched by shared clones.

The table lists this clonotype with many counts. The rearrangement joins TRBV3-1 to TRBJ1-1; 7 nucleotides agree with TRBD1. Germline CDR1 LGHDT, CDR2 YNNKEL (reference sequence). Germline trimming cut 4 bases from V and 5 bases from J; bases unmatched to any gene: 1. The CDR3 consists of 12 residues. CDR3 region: CASSPRGTEAFF. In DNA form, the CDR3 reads TGTGCCAGCAGCCCCAGGGGGACTGAAGCTTTCTTT. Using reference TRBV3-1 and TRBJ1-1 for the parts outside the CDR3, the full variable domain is DTAVSQTPKYLVTQMGNDKSIKCEQNLGHDTMYWYKQDSKKFLKIMFSYNNKELIINETVPNRFSPKSPDKAHLNLHINSLELGDSAVYFCASSPRGTEAFFGQGTRLTVV.

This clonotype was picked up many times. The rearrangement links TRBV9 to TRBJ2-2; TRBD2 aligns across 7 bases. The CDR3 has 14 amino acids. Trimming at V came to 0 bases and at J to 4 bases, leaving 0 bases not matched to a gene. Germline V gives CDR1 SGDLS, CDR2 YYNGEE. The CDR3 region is CASSVASGTGELFF. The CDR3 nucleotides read TGTGCCAGCAGCGTAGCTAGCGGCACCGGGGAGCTGTTTTTT.

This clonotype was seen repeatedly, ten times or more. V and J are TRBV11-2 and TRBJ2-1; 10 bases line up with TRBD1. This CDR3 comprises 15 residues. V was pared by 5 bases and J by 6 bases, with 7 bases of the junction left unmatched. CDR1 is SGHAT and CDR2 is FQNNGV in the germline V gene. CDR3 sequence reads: CASSPPWDRGNEQFF. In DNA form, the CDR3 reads TGTGCCAGCAGCCCTCCCTGGGACAGGGGCAATGAGCAGTTCTTC.

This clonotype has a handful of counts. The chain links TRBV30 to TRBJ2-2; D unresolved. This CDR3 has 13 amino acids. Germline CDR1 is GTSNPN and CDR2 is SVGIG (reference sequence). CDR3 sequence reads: CGSGGLNTGELFF. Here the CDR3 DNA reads TGTGGCTCGGGCGGTTTAAACACCGGGGAGCTGTTTTTT.

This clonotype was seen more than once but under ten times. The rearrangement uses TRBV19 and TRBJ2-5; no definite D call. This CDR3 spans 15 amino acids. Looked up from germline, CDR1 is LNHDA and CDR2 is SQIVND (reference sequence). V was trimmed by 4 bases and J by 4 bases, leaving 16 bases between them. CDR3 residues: CASSTLSSNRETQYF. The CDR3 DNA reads TGTGCCAGTAGTACCCTATCATCTAACAGAGAGACCCAGTACTTC.

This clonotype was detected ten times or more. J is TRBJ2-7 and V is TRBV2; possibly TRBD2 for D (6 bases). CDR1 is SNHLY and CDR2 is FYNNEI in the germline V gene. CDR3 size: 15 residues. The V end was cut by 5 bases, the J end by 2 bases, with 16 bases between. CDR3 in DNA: TGTGCCAGCAGTAGGAGCCAGCGGGCCCCCTACGAGCAGTACTTC. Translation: CASSRSQRAPYEQYF.

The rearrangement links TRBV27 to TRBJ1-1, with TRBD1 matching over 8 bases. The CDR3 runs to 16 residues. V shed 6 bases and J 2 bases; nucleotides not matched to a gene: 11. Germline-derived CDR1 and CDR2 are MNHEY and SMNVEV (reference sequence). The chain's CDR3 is CASSNLGGQANTEAFF. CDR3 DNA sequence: TGTGCCAGCAGCAACCTCGGGGGACAGGCTAACACTGAAGCTTTCTTT.

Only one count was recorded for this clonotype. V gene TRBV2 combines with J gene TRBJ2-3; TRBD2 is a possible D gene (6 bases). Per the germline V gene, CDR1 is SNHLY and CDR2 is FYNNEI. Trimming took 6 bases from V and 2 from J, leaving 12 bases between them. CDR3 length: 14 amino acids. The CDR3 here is CASRGGVITDTQYF. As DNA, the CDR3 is TGTGCCAGCAGAGGCGGGGTTATCACAGATACGCAGTATTTT. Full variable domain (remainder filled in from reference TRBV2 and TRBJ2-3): EPEVTQTPSHQVTQMGQEVILRCVPISNHLYFYWYRQILGQKVEFLVSFYNNEISEKSEIFDDQFSVERPDGSNFTLKIRSTKLEDSAMYFCASRGGVITDTQYFGPGTRLTVL.

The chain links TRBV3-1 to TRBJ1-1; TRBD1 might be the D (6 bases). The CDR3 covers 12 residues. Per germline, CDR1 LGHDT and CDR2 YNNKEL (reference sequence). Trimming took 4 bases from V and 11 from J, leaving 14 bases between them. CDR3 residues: CASSRLGAGAFF. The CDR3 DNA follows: TGTGCCAGCAGCCGACTGGGGGCAGGTGCTTTCTTT. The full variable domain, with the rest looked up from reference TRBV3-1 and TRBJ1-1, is DTAVSQTPKYLVTQMGNDKSIKCEQNLGHDTMYWYKQDSKKFLKIMFSYNNKELIINETVPNRFSPKSPDKAHLNLHINSLELGDSAVYFCASSRLGAGAFFGQGTRLTVV.

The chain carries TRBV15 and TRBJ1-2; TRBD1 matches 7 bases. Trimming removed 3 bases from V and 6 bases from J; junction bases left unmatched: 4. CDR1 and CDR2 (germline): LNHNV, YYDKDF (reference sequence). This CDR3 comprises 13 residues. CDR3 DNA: TGTGCCACCAGCAGTGAAGGGGGCCATGGCTACACCTTC. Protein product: CATSSEGGHGYTF.

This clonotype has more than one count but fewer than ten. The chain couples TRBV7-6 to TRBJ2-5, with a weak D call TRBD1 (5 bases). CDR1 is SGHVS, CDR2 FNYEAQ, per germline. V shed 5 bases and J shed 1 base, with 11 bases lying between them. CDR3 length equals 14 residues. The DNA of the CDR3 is TGTGCCAGCAGCCCTACAGGTCCCCAAGAGACCCAGTACTTC. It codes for CASSPTGPQETQYF.